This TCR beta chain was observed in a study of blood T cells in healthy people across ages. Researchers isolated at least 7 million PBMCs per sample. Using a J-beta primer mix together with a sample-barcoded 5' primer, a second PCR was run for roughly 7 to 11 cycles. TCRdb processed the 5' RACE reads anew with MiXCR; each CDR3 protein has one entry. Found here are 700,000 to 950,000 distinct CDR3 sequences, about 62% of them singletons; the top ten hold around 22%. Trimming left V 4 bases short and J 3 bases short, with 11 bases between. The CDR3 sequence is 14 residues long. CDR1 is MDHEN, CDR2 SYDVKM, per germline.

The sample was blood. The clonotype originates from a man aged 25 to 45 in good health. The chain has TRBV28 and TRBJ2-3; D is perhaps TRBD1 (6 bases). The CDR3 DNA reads TGTGCCAGCAGTTCCCCGGGACAAACAGATACGCAGTATTTT. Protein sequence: CASSSPGQTDTQYF.